This T cell receptor (beta chain) was captured in a study of shared clonotypes between healthy human individuals. Study context: Donors had three CD4 naive, three CD4 memory, two CD8 naive and one CD8 memory plate apiece.

For this clone: The same CDR3 also results from other DNA sequences found in this sample.

Only in-frame clones appear in the TCRdb table, and some are missing; sequencing was by immunoSEQ multiplex PCR. Of roughly 1.5 million clones listed, roughly 98% are singletons. This CDR3 has 11 amino acids. Germline loops: CDR1 SGHVS, CDR2 FQNEAQ. With 1 base removed from V and 4 bases from J, the gap between germline ends came to 2 bases. The J gene is TRBJ2-7, the V gene TRBV7-8; D call uncertain. The sequenced sample was naive CD4+ T cells sorted from blood. The sample's subset: CD45RA+ positively selected. This clonotype was sampled from a man under 40 in good health. CDR3 loop: CASSLVYEQYF. CDR3 sequence (DNA): TGTGCCAGCAGCTTAGTGTACGAGCAGTACTTC.